The T cell receptor (beta chain) under discussion was sequenced for a study of blood T cell repertoires in COVID-19 (TCRdb year 2020). About the investigation overall: Collaborator samples came from the United States, Italy and Spain and covered acute and convalescent phases of COVID-19. The prospective study material was composed of cDNA or gDNA derived from T cells, B-cell-depleted T cells, or PBMCs. The dataset comprised deeply sampled blood TCRbeta repertoires from subjects exposed to, actively infected with, or recovered from COVID-19. A freely available public database, intended as a resource for researchers studying the immune response to SARS-CoV-2, is where the repertoires were released. Samples came from the ongoing ImmuneRACE study (first 160 participants) plus 1,254 subjects from 6 global collaborators. The sample metadata nearly always contained a de-identified subject ID, COVID-19 status, age in years and sex. Where available, HLA class I and class II types were obtained from metadata supplied by the sample provider rather than from assay-based typing.

CDR1 and CDR2 are read off the germline V gene as SNHLY and FYNNEI. The CDR3 holds 13 amino acids from the cysteine to the phenylalanine. Of the read, only the CDR3 DNA is kept; its 39 bases are in frame from base 1. Germline trimming amounts to 9 bases on V and 3 bases on J, with 6 as the count of junction bases outside the gene matches. The paper's findings and limits, for the study overall: Clinical and demographic metadata were provided uncurated, with the amount varying by source and participant.

Whole blood was collected in K2EDTA tubes by collaborating institutions according to the institutions' own protocols. Collaborator samples were shipped for TCRbeta analysis as frozen whole blood, isolated PBMCs, or DNA extracted from either sample type. TCRbeta CDR3 regions were amplified from genomic DNA by means of the immunoSEQ Assay, a bias-controlled multiplex PCR. The original pipeline was this. Nucleated cell counts per sample were estimated from amplification of reference gene primers within the assay. To quantify the absolute abundance of each unique TCRbeta CDR3 rearrangement, sequence reads were collapsed and filtered. For each sample, productive Simpson clonality was calculated as the square root of Simpson's diversity index over productive rearrangements. This is the immuneACCESS table as TCRdb keeps it, with only in-frame sequences that have V and J called. A part of the clones is gone; compared with another copy, unresolved V genes explain less than half, and the rest is unexplained. The V and J calls and the clone size are those of that table, but D and trimming were determined from the DNA. This sample gives 22,000 or so clones in total; about 88% of them show up just once. The ten biggest clones cover about 11% of the sample.

As for this clone: Its specific antigen is unknown. Qualities for individual bases were not recorded, and no much larger clone is one base off.

The sequencing input was peripheral blood. Rearrangement joined TRBV2 to TRBJ2-7; 9 nucleotides in the junction match TRBD2. The TCR comes from a human donor in a cohort sampled during active COVID-19. The donor label of this sample is uncertain. This receptor has the CDR3 CASKLAGNYEQYF. The DNA is as follows: TGTGCCAGTAAGCTAGCGGGAAACTACGAGCAGTACTTC.